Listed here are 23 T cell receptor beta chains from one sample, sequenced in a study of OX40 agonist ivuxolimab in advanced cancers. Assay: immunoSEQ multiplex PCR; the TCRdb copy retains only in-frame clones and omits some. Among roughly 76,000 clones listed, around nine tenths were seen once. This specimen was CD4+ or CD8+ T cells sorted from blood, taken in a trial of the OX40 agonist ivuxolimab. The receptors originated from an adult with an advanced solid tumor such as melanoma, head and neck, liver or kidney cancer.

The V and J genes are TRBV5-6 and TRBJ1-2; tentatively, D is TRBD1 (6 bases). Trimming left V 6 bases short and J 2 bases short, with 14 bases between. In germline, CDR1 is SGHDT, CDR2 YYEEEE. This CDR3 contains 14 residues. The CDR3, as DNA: TGTGCCAGCACCCTCTACGGGGGCAACTATGGCTACACCTTC. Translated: CASTLYGGNYGYTF. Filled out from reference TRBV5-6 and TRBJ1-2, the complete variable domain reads DAGVTQSPTHLIKTRGQQVTLRCSPKSGHDTVSWYQQALGQGPQFIFQYYEEEERQRGNFPDRFSGHQFPNYSSELNVNALLLGDSALYLCASTLYGGNYGYTFGSGTRLTVV.

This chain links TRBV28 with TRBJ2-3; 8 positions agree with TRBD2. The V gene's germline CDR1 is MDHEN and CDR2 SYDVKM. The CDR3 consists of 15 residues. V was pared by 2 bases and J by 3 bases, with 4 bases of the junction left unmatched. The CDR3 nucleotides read TGTGCCAGCAGTTTACCACGGGGGGGGACAGATACGCAGTATTTT. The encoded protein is CASSLPRGGTDTQYF.

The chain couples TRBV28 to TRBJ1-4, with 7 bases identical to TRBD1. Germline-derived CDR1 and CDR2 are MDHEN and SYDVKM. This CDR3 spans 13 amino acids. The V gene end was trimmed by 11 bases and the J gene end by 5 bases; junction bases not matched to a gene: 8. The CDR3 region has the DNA TGTGCCGGACAAGGGACAGCGAATGAAAAACTGTTTTTT. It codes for CAGQGTANEKLFF.

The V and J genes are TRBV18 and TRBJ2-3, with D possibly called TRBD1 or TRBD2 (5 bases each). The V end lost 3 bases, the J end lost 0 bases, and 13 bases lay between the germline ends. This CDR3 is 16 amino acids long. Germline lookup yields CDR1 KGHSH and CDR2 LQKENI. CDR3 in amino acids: CASSPGTSASTDTQYF. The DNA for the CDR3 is TGTGCCAGCTCACCGGGGACCAGTGCTAGCACAGATACGCAGTATTTT.

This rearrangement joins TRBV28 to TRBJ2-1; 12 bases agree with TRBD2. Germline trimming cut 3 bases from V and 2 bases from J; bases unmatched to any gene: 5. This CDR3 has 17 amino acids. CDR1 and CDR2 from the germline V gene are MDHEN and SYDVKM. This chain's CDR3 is CASSFRTSGATYNEQFF. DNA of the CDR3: TGTGCCAGCAGTTTCCGGACTAGCGGGGCGACCTACAATGAGCAGTTCTTC. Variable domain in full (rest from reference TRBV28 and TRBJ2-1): DVKVTQSSRYLVKRTGEKVFLECVQDMDHENMFWYRQDPGLGLRLIYFSYDVKMKEKGDIPEGYSVSREKKERFSLILESASTNQTSMYLCASSFRTSGATYNEQFFGPGTRLTVL.

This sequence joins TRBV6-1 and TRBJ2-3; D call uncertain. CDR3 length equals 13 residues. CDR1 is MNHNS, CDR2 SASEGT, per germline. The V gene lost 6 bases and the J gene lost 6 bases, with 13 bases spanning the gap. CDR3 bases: TGTGCCAGCAGGGATGGGGTGCGGGATACGCAGTATTTT. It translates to CASRDGVRDTQYF.

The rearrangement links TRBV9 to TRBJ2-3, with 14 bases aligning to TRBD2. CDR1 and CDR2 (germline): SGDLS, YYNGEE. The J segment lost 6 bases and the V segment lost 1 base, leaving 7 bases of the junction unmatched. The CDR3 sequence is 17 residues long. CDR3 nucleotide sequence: TGTGCCAGCAGCGTAACCCGACTAGCGGGGGGGCCGGATACGCAGTATTTT. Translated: CASSVTRLAGGPDTQYF.

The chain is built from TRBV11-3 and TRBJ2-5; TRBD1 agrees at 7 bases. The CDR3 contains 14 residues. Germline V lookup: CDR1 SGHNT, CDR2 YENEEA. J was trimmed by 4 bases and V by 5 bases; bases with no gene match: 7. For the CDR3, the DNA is TGTGCCAGCAGCCCCGACAGGGCCTCAGAGACCCAGTACTTC. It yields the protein CASSPDRASETQYF.

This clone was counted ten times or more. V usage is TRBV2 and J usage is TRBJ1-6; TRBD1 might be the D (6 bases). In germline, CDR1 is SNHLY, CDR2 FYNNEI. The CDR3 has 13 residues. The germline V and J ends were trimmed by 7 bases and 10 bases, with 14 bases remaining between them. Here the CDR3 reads CASTTGAESPLHF. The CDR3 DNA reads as TGTGCCAGCACCACGGGGGCTGAATCACCCCTCCACTTT.

The CDR3 loop is CASSQSNTHGYTF. The CDR3 DNA is TGTGCCAGCAGCCAATCTAACACACATGGCTACACCTTC. The genes are TRBV14 and TRBJ1-2; D unresolved. The CDR3 is made up of 13 amino acids. Germline CDR1 SGHDN, CDR2 FVKESK. V lost 2 bases, J lost 6 bases, and 10 bases lay in between.

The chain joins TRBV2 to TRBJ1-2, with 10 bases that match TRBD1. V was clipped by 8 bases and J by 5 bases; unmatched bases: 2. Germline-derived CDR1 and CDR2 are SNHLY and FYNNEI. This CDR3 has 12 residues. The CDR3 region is CASRDRGYGYTF. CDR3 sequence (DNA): TGTGCCAGCCGGGACAGGGGATATGGCTACACCTTC.

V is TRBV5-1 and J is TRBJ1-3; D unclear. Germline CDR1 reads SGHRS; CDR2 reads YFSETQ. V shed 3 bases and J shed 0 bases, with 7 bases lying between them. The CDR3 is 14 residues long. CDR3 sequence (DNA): TGCGCCAGCAGCTCCGAGGCCTCTGGAAACACCATATATTTT. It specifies CASSSEASGNTIYF.

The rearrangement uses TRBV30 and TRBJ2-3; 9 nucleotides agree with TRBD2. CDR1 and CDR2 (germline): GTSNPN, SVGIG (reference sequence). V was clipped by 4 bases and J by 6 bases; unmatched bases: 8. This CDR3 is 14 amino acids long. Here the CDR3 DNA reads TGTGCCTGGACCTCGGGGCGGGGGGGCGATACGCAGTATTTT. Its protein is CAWTSGRGGDTQYF.

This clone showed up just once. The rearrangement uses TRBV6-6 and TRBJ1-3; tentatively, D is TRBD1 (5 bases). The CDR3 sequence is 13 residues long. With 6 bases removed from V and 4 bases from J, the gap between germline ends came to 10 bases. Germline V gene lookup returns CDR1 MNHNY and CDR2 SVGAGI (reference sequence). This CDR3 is CASSRGEGNTIYF. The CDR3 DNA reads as TGTGCCAGCAGCCGGGGCGAGGGAAACACCATATATTTT.

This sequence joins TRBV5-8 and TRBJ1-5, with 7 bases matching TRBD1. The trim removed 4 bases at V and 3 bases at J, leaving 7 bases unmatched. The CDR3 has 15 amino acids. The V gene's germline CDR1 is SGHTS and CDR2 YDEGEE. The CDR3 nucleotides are TGTGCCAGCAGCCCCGGGACAGTGAACAATCAGCCCCAGCATTTT. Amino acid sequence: CASSPGTVNNQPQHF.

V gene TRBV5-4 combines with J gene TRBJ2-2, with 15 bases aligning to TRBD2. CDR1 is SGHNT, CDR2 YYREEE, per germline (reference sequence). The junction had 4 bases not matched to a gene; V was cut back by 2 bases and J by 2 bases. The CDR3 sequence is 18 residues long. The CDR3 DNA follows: TGTGCCAGCAGCTTTGGACTAGCGGGGGGGCCTAACACCGGGGAGCTGTTTTTT. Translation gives CASSFGLAGGPNTGELFF.

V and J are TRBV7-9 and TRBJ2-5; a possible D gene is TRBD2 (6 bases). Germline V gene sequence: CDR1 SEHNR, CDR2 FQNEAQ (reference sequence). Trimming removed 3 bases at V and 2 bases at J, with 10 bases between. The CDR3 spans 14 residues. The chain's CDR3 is CASSFRGGQETQYF. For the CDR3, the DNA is TGTGCCAGCAGCTTTAGGGGAGGACAAGAGACCCAGTACTTC. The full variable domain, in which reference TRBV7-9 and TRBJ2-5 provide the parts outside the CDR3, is DTGVSQNPRHKITKRGQNVTFRCDPISEHNRLYWYRQTLGQGPEFLTYFQNEAQLEKSRLLSDRFSAERPKGSFSTLEIQRTEQGDSAMYLCASSFRGGQETQYFGPGTRLLVL.

The CDR3 DNA sequence: TGTGCCAGCAGTAGGGGCCTTAACACCGGGGAGCTGTTTTTT. It is translated as CASSRGLNTGELFF. This sequence joins TRBV6-4 and TRBJ2-2; D is perhaps TRBD1 (5 bases). In germline, CDR1 is MRHNA, CDR2 SNTAGT. V was pared by 5 bases and J by 2 bases, with 9 bases between. The CDR3 contains 14 residues.

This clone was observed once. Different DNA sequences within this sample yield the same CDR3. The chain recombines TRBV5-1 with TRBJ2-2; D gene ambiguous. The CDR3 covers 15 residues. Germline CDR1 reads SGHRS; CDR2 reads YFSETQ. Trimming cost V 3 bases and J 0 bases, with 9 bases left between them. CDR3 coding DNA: TGCGCCAGCAGCTCCCAAGGGTCGAACACCGGGGAGCTGTTTTTT. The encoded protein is CASSSQGSNTGELFF.

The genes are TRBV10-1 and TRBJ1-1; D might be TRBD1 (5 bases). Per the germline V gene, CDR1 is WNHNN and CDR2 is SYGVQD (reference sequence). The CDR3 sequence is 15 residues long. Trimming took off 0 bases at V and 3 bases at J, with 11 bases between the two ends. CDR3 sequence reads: CASSESLGGYTEAFF. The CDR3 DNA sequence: TGCGCCAGCAGTGAGTCGTTGGGGGGTTACACTGAAGCTTTCTTT.

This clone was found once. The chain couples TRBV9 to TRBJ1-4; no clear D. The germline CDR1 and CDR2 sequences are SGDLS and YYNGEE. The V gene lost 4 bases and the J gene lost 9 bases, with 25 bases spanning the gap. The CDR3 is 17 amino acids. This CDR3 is CASSPGREADLNQKLFF. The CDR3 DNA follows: TGTGCCAGCAGCCCTGGAAGGGAAGCGGATTTAAATCAAAAACTGTTTTTT.

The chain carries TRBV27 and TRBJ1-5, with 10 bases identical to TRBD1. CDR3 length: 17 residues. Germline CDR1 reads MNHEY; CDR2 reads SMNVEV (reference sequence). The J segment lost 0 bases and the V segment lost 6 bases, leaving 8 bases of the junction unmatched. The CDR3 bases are TGTGCCAGCAGAGTAGGGACAGGGGCTTTTAGCAATCAGCCCCAGCATTTT. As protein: CASRVGTGAFSNQPQHF.

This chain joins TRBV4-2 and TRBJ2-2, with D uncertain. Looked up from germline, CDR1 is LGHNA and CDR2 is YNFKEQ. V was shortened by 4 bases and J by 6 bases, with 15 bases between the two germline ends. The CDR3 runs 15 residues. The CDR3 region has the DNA TGTGCCAGCAGCCCCCGGACCCGGGTATCCGGGGAGCTGTTTTTT. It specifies CASSPRTRVSGELFF.